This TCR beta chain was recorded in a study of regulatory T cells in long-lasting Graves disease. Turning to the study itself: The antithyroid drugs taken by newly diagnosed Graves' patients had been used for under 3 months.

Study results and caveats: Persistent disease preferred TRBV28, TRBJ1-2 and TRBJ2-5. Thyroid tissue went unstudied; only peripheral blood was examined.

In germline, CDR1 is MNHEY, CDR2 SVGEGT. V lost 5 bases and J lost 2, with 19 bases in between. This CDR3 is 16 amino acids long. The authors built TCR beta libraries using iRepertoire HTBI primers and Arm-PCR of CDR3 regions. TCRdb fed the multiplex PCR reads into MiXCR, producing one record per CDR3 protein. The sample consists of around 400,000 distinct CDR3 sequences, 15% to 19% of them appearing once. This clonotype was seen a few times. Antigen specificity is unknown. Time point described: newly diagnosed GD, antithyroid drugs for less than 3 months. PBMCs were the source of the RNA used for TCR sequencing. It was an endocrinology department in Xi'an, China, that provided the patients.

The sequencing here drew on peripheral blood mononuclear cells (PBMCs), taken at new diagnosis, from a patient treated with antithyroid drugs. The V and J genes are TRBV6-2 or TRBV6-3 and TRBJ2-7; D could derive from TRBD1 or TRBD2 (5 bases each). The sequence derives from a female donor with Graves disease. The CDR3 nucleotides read TGTGCCAGCAGTGAACCGGGGACGGGGTCCACCTACGAGCAGTACTTC. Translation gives CASSEPGTGSTYEQYF.